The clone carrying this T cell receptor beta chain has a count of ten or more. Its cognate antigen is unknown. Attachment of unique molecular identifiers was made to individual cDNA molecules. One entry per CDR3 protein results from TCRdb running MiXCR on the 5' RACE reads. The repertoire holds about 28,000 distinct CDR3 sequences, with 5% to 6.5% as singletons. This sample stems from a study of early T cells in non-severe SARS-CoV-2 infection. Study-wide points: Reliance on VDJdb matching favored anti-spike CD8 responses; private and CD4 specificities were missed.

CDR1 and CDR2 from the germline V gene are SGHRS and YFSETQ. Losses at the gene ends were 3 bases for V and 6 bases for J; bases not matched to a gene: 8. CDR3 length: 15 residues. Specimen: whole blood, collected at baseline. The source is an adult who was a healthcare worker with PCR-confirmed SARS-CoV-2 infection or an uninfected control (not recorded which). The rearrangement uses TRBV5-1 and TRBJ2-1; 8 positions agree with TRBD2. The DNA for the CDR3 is TGCGCCAGCAGCTCTTCCGGAGCGGGAGTCAATGAGCAGTTCTTC. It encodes CASSSSGAGVNEQFF.